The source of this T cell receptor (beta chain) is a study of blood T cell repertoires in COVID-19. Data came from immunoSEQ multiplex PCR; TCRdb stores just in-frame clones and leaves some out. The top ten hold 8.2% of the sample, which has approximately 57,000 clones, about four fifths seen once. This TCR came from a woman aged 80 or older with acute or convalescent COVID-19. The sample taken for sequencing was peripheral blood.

The CDR3 nucleotides read TGTGCCAGCCCACCAGACAGATCTTATCCTAACTATGGCTACACCTTC. Translated, it gives CASPPDRSYPNYGYTF. This chain connects TRBV27 to TRBJ1-2; weak D call: TRBD1 (5 bases). Trimming removed 8 bases at V and 0 bases at J, with 19 bases between. Germline values: CDR1 MNHEY, CDR2 SMNVEV (reference sequence). The CDR3 consists of 16 residues.